This T cell receptor (beta chain) was found in a study of blood T cell repertoires in COVID-19. The overall study: Acute and convalescent COVID-19 samples came from the United States, Italy and Spain. PBMCs, B-cell-depleted T cells, or T cells provided the cDNA or gDNA that made up the material.

This CDR3 is 15 amino acids long. In germline, CDR1 is MNHEY, CDR2 SMNVEV (reference sequence). V lost 4 bases and J lost 6, with 19 bases in between. TCRdb's table, derived via immunoSEQ multiplex PCR, lists solely in-frame clones and lacks some. Among about 200,000 clones listed, 86% were seen once. The TCR originated in a woman between 70 and 85 years old with acute or convalescent COVID-19. The chain has TRBV27 and TRBJ2-7; perhaps TRBD1 as D (5 bases). The sequenced material came from peripheral blood. The CDR3 region has the DNA TGTGCCAGCAGTTACTCCTCACAGGTCATCGGCGAGCAGTACTTC. Translation gives CASSYSSQVIGEQYF.